Given below is one T cell receptor (beta chain) in context. No antigen is known for it. This sample was taken from a study of OX40 agonist ivuxolimab in advanced cancers. Overall study context: Those treated in dose escalation had hepatocellular carcinoma, melanoma, renal cell cancer or head and neck cancer. The study, taken as a whole, reports: The study observed clonal expansion of CD4+ and CD8+ blood T cells by week 6 at 0.1 to 3.0 mg/kg.

Some clones are missing from TCRdb's copy, which holds only in-frame ones; the method was immunoSEQ multiplex PCR. The table records fewer than 85,000 clones, about four fifths of them present only once. Germline V gives CDR1 KGHSH, CDR2 LQKENI. The CDR3 sequence is 14 residues long. V gave up 6 bases and J gave up 5 bases; unmatched junction bases: 5. The rearrangement uses TRBV18 and TRBJ2-1, with 9 bases fitting TRBD2. The sequences come from CD4+ or CD8+ T cells sorted from blood, collected in a trial of the OX40 agonist ivuxolimab. The sequence was obtained from an adult with an advanced solid tumor such as melanoma, head and neck, liver or kidney cancer. In nucleotides, the CDR3 is TGTGCCAGCTCCCCGACTAGCGGCGACAATGAGCAGTTCTTC. Its protein is CASSPTSGDNEQFF.